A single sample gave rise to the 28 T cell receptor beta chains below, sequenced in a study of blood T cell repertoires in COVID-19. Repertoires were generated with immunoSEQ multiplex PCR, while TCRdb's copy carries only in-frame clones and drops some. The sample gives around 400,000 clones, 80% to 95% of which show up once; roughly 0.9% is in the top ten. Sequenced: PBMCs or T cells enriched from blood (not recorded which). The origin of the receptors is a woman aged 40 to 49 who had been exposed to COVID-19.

The CDR3: CASSQGADTHTF. The CDR3 DNA reads as TGTGCCAGCAGCCAAGGGGCGGACACTCACACCTTC. The chain has TRBV7-9 and TRBJ1-2, with D maybe TRBD1 (5 bases). Per germline, CDR1 SEHNR and CDR2 FQNEAQ (reference sequence). The CDR3 covers 12 residues. Trimming took off 5 bases at V and 12 bases at J, with 16 bases between the two ends.

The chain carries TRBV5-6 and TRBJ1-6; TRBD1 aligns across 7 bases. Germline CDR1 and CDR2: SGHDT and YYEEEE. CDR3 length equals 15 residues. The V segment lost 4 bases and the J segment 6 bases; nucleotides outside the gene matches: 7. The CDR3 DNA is TGTGCCAGCAGCGACACAGGGGATTTTAATTCACCCCTCCACTTT. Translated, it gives CASSDTGDFNSPLHF.

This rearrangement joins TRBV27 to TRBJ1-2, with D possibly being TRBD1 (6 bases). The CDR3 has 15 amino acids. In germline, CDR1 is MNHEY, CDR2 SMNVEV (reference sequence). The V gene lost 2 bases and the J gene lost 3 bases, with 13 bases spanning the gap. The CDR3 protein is CASSLRPGEDYGYTF. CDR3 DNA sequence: TGTGCCAGCAGTTTAAGGCCAGGGGAAGACTATGGCTACACCTTC.

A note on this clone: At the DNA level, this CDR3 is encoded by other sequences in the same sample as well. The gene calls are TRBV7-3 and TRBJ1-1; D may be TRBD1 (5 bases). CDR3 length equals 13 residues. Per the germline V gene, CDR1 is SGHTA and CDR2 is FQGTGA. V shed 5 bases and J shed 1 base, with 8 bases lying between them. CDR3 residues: CASSLQGNTEAFF. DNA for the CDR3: TGTGCCAGCAGCCTGCAGGGGAACACTGAAGCTTTCTTT. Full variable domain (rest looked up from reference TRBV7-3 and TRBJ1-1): GAGVSQTPSNKVTEKGKYVELRCDPISGHTALYWYRQSLGQGPEFLIYFQGTGAADDSGLPNDRFFAVRPEGSVSTLKIQRTERGDSAVYLCASSLQGNTEAFFGQGTRLTVV.

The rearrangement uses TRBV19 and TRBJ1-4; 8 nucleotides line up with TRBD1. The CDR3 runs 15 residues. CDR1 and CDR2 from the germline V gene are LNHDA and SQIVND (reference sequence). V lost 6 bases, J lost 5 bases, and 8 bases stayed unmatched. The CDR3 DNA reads TGTGCCAGTAGGCGACCGGGACAGGAGAATGAAAAACTGTTTTTT. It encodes CASRRPGQENEKLFF.

CDR3: CASSSLYSGGANTGELFF. The CDR3 coding sequence is TGCGCCAGCAGCTCGCTCTATAGCGGGGGCGCGAACACCGGGGAGCTGTTTTTT. The chain links TRBV5-1 to TRBJ2-2; 9 nucleotides match TRBD2. Germline V CDR1 and CDR2: SGHRS, YFSETQ. The J segment lost 0 bases and the V segment lost 3 bases, leaving 9 bases of the junction unmatched. There are 18 residues in the CDR3.

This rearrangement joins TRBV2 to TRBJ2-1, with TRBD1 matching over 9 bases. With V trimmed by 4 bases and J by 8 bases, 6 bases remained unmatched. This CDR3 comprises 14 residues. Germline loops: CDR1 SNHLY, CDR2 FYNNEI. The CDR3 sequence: CASSATRQGDEQFF. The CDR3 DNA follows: TGTGCCAGCAGTGCCACACGACAGGGGGATGAGCAGTTCTTC.

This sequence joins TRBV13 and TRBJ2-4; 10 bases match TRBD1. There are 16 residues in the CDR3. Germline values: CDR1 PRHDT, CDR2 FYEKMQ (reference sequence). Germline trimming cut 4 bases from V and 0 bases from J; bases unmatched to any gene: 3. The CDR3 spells CASSSGQGLAKNIQYF. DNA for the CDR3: TGTGCCAGCAGCTCGGGACAGGGGCTAGCCAAAAACATTCAGTACTTC.

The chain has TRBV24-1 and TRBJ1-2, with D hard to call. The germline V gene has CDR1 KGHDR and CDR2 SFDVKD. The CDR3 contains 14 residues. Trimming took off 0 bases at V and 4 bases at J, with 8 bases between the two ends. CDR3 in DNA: TGTGCCACCAGTGATTTGCGGAGGACCTATGGCTACACCTTC. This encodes CATSDLRRTYGYTF.

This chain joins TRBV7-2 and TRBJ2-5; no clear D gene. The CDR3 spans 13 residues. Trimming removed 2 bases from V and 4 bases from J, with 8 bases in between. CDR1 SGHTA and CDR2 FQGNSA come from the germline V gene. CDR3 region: CASSLFPRETQYF. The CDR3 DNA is TGTGCCAGCAGCTTATTTCCGCGAGAGACCCAGTACTTC.

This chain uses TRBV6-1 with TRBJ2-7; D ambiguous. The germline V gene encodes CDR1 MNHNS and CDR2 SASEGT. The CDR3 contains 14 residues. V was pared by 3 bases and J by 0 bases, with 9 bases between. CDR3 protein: CASSEGPSSYEQYF. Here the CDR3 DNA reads TGTGCCAGCAGTGAGGGCCCGAGCTCCTACGAGCAGTACTTC.

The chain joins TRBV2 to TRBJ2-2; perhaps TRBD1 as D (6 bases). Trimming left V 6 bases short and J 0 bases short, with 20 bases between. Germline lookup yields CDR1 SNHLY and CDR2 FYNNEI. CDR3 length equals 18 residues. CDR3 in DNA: TGTGCCAGCAGCCCCGTGAAGACAGGTCCCGCGAACACCGGGGAGCTGTTTTTT. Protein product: CASSPVKTGPANTGELFF.

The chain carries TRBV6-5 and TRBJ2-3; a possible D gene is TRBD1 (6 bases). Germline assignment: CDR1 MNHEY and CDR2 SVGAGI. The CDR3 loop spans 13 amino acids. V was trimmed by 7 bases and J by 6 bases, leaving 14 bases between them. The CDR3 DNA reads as TGTGCCAGCATAGTAGGGGGTAGGGATACGCAGTATTTT. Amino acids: CASIVGGRDTQYF.

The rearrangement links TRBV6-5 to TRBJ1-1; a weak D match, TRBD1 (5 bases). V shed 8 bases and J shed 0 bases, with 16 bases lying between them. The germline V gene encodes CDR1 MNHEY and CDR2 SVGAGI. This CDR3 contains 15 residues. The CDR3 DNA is TGTGCCAGCCTGGATTTGACAGTCATGAACACTGAAGCTTTCTTT. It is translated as CASLDLTVMNTEAFF.

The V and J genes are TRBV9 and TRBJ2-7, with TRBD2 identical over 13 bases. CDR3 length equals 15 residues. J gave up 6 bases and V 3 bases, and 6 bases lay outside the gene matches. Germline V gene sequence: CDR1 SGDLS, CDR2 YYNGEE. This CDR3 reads CASSGTSGSTGEQYF. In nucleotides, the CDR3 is TGTGCCAGCAGCGGGACTAGCGGGAGTACGGGCGAGCAGTACTTC.

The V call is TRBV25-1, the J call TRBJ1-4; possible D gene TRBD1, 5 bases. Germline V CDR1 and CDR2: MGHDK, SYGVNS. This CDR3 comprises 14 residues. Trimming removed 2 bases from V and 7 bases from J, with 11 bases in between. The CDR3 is CASSEEEGSEKLFF. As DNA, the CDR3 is TGTGCCAGCAGTGAAGAGGAGGGGAGTGAAAAACTGTTTTTT.

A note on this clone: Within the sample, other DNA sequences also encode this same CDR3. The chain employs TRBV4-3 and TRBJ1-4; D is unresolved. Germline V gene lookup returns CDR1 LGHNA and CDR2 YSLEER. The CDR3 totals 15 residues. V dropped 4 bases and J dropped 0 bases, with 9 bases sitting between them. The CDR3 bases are TGCGCCAGCAGCCCGCGGGTGGCAACTAATGAAAAACTGTTTTTT. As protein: CASSPRVATNEKLFF.

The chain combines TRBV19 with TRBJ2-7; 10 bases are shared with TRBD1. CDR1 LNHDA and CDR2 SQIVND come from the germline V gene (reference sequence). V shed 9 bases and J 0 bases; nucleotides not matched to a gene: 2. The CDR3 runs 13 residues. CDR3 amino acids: CASRDRGSYEQYF. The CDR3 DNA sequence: TGTGCCAGCCGGGACAGGGGCTCCTACGAGCAGTACTTC.

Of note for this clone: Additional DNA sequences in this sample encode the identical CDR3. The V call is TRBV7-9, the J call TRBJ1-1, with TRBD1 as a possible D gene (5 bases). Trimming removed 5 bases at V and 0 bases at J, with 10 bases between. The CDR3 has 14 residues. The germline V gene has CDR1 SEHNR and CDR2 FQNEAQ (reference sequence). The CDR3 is CASSPDTMNTEAFF. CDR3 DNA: TGTGCCAGCAGCCCGGACACCATGAACACTGAAGCTTTCTTT. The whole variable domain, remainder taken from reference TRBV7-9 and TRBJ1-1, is DTGVSQNPRHKITKRGQNVTFRCDPISEHNRLYWYRQTLGQGPEFLTYFQNEAQLEKSRLLSDRFSAERPKGSFSTLEIQRTEQGDSAMYLCASSPDTMNTEAFFGQGTRLTVV.

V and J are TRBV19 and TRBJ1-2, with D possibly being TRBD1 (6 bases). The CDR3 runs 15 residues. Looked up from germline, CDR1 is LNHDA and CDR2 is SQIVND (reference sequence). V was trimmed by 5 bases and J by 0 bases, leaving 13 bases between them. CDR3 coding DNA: TGTGCCAGTAGTTCACCAAACAGGGCTAACTATGGCTACACCTTC. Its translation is CASSSPNRANYGYTF.

Here the CDR3 DNA reads TGTGCCAGCAGTTTAAGGGGACAGGGGACCTACGAGCAGTACTTC. Amino acids: CASSLRGQGTYEQYF. The chain is built from TRBV27 and TRBJ2-7; 10 bases match TRBD1. V dropped 2 bases and J dropped 2; count of bases not matched to a gene: 3. The CDR3 loop spans 15 amino acids. Germline lookup yields CDR1 MNHEY and CDR2 SMNVEV (reference sequence).

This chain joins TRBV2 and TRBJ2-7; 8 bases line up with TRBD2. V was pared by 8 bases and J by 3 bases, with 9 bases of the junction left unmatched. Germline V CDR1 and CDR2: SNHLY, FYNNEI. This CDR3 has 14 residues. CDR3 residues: CASRLLGTSYEQYF. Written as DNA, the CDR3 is TGTGCCAGCCGCCTCTTGGGGACTAGCTACGAGCAGTACTTC.

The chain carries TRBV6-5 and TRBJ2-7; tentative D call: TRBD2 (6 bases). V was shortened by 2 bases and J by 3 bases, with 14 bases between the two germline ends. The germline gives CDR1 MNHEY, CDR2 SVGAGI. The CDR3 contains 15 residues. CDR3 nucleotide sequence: TGTGCCAGCAGTTACGGCTTAGCGGTTAACTACGAGCAGTACTTC. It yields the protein CASSYGLAVNYEQYF.

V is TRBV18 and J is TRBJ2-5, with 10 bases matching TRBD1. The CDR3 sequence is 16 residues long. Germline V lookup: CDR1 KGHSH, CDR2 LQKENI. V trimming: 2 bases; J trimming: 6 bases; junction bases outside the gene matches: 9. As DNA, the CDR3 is TGTGCCAGCTCACCATTTGGGACAGGGGTTCCCAAGACCCAGTACTTC. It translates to CASSPFGTGVPKTQYF.

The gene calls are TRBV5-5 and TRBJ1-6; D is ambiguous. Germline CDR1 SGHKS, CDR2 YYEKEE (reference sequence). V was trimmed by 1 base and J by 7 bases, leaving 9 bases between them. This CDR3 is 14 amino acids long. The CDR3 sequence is CASSLRELNSPLHF. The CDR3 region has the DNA TGTGCCAGCAGCTTGCGCGAGTTAAATTCACCCCTCCACTTT.

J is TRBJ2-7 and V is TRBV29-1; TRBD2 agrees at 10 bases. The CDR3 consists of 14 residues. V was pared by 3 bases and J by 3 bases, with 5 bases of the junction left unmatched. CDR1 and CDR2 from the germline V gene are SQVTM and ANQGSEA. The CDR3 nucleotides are TGCAGCGTTGACGGGGTAGCGGGGGGCTACGAGCAGTACTTC. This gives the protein CSVDGVAGGYEQYF.

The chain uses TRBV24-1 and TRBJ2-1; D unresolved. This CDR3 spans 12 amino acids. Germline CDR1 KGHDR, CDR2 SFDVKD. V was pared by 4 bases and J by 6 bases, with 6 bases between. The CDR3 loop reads CATSDSGNEQFF. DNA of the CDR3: TGTGCCACCAGTGACAGTGGCAATGAGCAGTTCTTC.

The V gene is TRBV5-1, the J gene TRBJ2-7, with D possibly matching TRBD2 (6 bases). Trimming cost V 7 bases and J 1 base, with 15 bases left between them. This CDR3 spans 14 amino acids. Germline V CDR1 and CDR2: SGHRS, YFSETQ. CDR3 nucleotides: TGCGCCAGCCGAACCGGGACTTTTTCCTACGAGCAGTACTTC. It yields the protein CASRTGTFSYEQYF.